This T cell receptor beta chain was sequenced for a study of blood T cell repertoires in COVID-19 (TCRdb year 2020). As for the study more broadly: Collaborator samples came from the United States, Italy and Spain and covered acute and convalescent phases of COVID-19. The prospective study material was composed of cDNA or gDNA derived from T cells, B-cell-depleted T cells, or PBMCs. The samples were drawn from the first 160 participants of the ongoing ImmuneRACE study and from 1,254 subjects provided by 6 global collaborators. A freely available public database, intended as a resource for researchers studying the immune response to SARS-CoV-2, is where the repertoires were released. Deeply sampled blood TCRbeta repertoires from subjects exposed to, actively infected with, or recovered from COVID-19 were included in the dataset. The sample metadata nearly always contained a de-identified subject ID, COVID-19 status, age in years and sex. HLA class I and class II types, where available, came from metadata supplied by the sample provider rather than from assay-based typing.

The paper's findings and limits, for the study overall: The quantity of clinical and demographic metadata differed by source and by participant and was supplied without curation.

CDR3 length: 11 amino acids, cysteine to phenylalanine. Just the 33-base CDR3 DNA is kept, in frame starting at base 1. Deletion took 3 bases off V and 1 base off J, with a span of 3 bases between the germline ends. As encoded in the germline V gene, CDR1 is SQVTM while CDR2 is ANQGSEA. The immunoSEQ Assay, a bias-controlled multiplex PCR, was used to amplify TCRbeta CDR3 regions from genomic DNA. Per the authors' processing: Nucleated cell counts per sample were estimated from amplification of reference gene primers within the assay. Sequence reads were collapsed and filtered to measure the absolute abundance of every unique TCRbeta CDR3 rearrangement. For each sample, productive Simpson clonality was calculated as the square root of Simpson's diversity index over productive rearrangements. Entries here come from immuneACCESS through TCRdb and include only in-frame sequences with V and J called. Some clones fail to appear in such tables; in the studies checked, an unresolved V gene covers under half of the shortfall, and the cause of the remainder is unknown. V and J calls plus clone size are reproduced from that table; the DNA served to infer D and trimming. For this sample the table gives approximately 290,000 clones, of which roughly 91% were detected only once. The ten largest clones add up to around 0.8% of the sample.

Note on this clone: The antigen this receptor binds is unknown. Qualities for individual bases were not recorded, and no much larger clone is one base off.

The collaborating institutions used their own protocols to collect whole blood in K2EDTA tubes. For TCRbeta analysis, collaborators shipped samples as frozen whole blood, isolated PBMCs, or DNA extracted from either of those sample types. This TCR came from a man younger than 45 with acute or convalescent COVID-19. Sequenced: peripheral blood. The chain links TRBV29-1 with TRBJ1-1; the D gene remains uncertain. The bases read TGCAGCGTTGACAGGAACACTGAAGCTTTCTTT. Translated, this is CSVDRNTEAFF.